This entry features one TCR beta chain sequence. CDR1 and CDR2 (germline): MNHEY, SVGAGI. V lost 6 bases, J lost 0 bases, and 8 bases lay in between. The CDR3 extends over 14 amino acids. The method was immunoSEQ multiplex PCR; TCRdb's version includes in-frame clones alone and lacks a portion of them. Of roughly 80,000 clones listed, about nine tenths were seen once; the top ten hold 2% to 2.5%. The time point here: after dendritic cell vaccination, including at tumor progression/relapse. Patients had residual fresh-frozen tumor tissue and more than two years of survival data. This sample was taken from a study of glioma-infiltrating T cells after dendritic cell vaccination.

This clonotype originated in a human donor with glioblastoma. The sequencing used blood, collected after dendritic cell vaccination. V is TRBV6-5 and J is TRBJ1-4; D gene ambiguous. The CDR3 DNA follows: TGTGCCAGCAGGGAGGGTTCAACTAATGAAAAACTGTTTTTT. Its protein is CASREGSTNEKLFF.